The present T cell receptor beta chain was sequenced within a study of shared clonotypes between healthy human individuals. Sequenced by immunoSEQ multiplex PCR; TCRdb stores in-frame clones only, minus some. Of approximately 1,500,000 clones in the sample, roughly 96% were seen once. The ends were cut back, 8 bases at V and 7 bases at J, with 21 bases in the middle. The CDR3 extends over 15 amino acids. Germline V gives CDR1 SNHLY, CDR2 FYNNEI. Sample: naive CD4+ T cells sorted from blood. Subset: CD45RA+ positively selected. The receptor comes from a young man in good health. This sequence joins TRBV2 and TRBJ1-5; D unclear. CDR3 DNA: TGTGCCAGCGAGAATAGGCCTAAATCGTTCCAGCCCCAGCATTTT. Translating gives CASENRPKSFQPQHF.